This entry describes one T cell receptor beta chain. The length of the CDR3 is 12 residues. The data stem from a study of blood T cell repertoires in COVID-19. In the study overall: Nucleic acid was either cDNA or gDNA, and it came from T cells, B-cell-depleted T cells, or PBMCs.

One Seattle source followed patients from active infection through their disease course. Per the original data handling: Estimation of nucleated cell counts relied on the amplification of reference gene primers. Measured with immunoSEQ multiplex PCR; TCRdb has only the in-frame clones, and not every one. Clonal size and the V and J genes are those of that table, whereas D and trimming came from the DNA. The sample consists of over 95,000 clones, about 85% of them appearing once. This TCR came from a woman aged 55-70 years with COVID-19, enrolled during active disease. This sequence joins TRBV21-1 and TRBJ2-7; the table's D call, TRBD1, was not checked against the DNA. TRBV21-1 is recorded as a pseudogene. Sequencing input: peripheral blood. CDR3 loop: CASSKLGDEQYF. CDR3 DNA sequence: TGTGCCAGCAGCAAGCTAGGGGACGAGCAGTACTTC.